The 2 T cell receptor beta chains reported below all come from one sample, sequenced in a study of Graves' ophthalmopathy and Graves' hyperthyroidism. The authors amplified TCR beta CDR3 regions from RNA transcripts. HTBI-primed first-round RT-PCR preceded second-round multiplex PCR. TCRdb called the multiplex PCR reads again in MiXCR, with one record for every CDR3 protein. The sample has a few hundred thousand distinct CDR3 sequences; 17% are singletons. Sequenced input: peripheral blood. These receptor sequences come from an adult woman with stable Graves' hyperthyroidism.

This clonotype was found many times. The chain carries TRBV13 and TRBJ2-7; 9 bases map to TRBD2. The V segment lost 3 bases and the J segment 2 bases; nucleotides outside the gene matches: 5. This CDR3 has 15 residues. The germline V gene encodes CDR1 PRHDT and CDR2 FYEKMQ (reference sequence). The CDR3 nucleotides read TGTGCCAGCAGCTTTCCAGCGGGAGGTACCTACGAGCAGTACTTC. Translation: CASSFPAGGTYEQYF.

This clonotype was seen many times. The rearrangement uses TRBV20-1 and TRBJ2-7; TRBD1 is a possible D gene (6 bases). V was clipped by 0 bases and J by 3 bases, with 15 bases between them. CDR1 and CDR2 (germline): DFQATT, SNEGSKA (reference sequence). CDR3 length: 15 residues. The CDR3 protein is CSARDLGGQDYEQYF. For the CDR3, the DNA is TGCAGTGCTAGAGATTTAGGGGGACAAGACTACGAGCAGTACTTC.